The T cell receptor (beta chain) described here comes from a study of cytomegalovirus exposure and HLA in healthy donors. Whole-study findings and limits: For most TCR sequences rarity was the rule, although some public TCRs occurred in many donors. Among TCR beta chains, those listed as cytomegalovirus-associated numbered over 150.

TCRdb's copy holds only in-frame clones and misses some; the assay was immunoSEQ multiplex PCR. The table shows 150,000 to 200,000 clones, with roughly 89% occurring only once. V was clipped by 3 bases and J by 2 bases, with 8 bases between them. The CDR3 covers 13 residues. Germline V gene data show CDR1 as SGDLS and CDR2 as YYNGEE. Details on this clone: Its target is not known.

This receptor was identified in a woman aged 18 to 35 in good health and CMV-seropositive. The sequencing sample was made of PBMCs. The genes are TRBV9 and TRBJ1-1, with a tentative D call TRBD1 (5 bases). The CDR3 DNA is TGTGCCAGCAGCGGGACACCTAACACTGAAGCTTTCTTT. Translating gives CASSGTPNTEAFF.